The T cell receptor (beta chain) described here comes from a study of blood T cell repertoires in COVID-19. The CDR3 consists of 15 residues. The germline V gene has CDR1 MNHEY and CDR2 SVGAGI. The germline V and J ends were trimmed by 6 bases and 7 bases, with 18 bases remaining between them. Profiling relied on immunoSEQ multiplex PCR, and the TCRdb table lists in-frame clones only, not all of them. The sample lists fewer than 300,000 clones; 70% to 90% were seen once. Everyone who took part was roughly 18 to 89 years old, and they came from about two dozen US areas. Participants had their cohort set by participant-reported clinical history. Symptom resolution, clearance, or two negative PCRs marked donors in Cohort 3 as recovered.

The chain has TRBV6-5 and TRBJ2-2, with D tentatively TRBD1 (6 bases). The sample taken for sequencing was PBMCs or T cells enriched from blood (not recorded which). This TCR was recovered from a young woman who had recovered from COVID-19. The CDR3 DNA is TGTGCCAGCAGCTCCACGAACAGGGATGACGGGGAGCTGTTTTTT. It is translated as CASSSTNRDDGELFF.